These 22 T cell receptor beta chains came from one sample sequenced in a study of cytomegalovirus exposure and HLA in healthy donors. 60 Vbeta and 13 Jbeta primers were used in PCR. Sequencing was performed with immunoSEQ multiplex PCR; in TCRdb, only in-frame clones are kept and a portion is missing. This table holds some 150,000 clones, nearly 80% found once. The source material was PBMCs. Receptors originate from a male donor in good health and CMV-seronegative.

The J gene is TRBJ1-1, the V gene TRBV28; 8 bases match TRBD1. The CDR3 length is 15 residues. CDR1 MDHEN and CDR2 SYDVKM come from the germline V gene. V lost 5 bases, J lost 4 bases, and 9 bases stayed unmatched. CDR3 amino acids: CASSAPRGRLTEAFF. CDR3 sequence (DNA): TGTGCCAGCAGTGCCCCCAGGGGGCGTCTCACTGAAGCTTTCTTT.

The rearrangement joins TRBV25-1 to TRBJ2-7; 7 nucleotides match TRBD1. After removal of 2 bases from V and 5 bases from J, the junction contained 9 bases not matched to a gene. Germline V CDR1 and CDR2: MGHDK, SYGVNS. The CDR3 extends over 15 amino acids. Here the CDR3 reads CASSEGQGVLDEQYF. As DNA, the CDR3 is TGTGCCAGCAGTGAAGGGCAGGGGGTGCTCGACGAGCAGTACTTC.

The chain couples TRBV14 to TRBJ1-2; D is ambiguous. V lost 1 base and J 1 base, leaving 16 bases between the germline ends. The CDR3 is 17 amino acids. From germline, CDR1 is SGHDN and CDR2 FVKESK. The CDR3 sequence is CASSQGGTDPRNYGYTF. CDR3 nucleotide sequence: TGTGCCAGCAGCCAAGGTGGAACAGACCCACGTAACTATGGCTACACCTTC. Full variable domain (missing parts from reference TRBV14 and TRBJ1-2): EAGVTQFPSHSVIEKGQTVTLRCDPISGHDNLYWYRRVMGKEIKFLLHFVKESKQDESGMPNNRFLAERTGGTYSTLKVQPAELEDSGVYFCASSQGGTDPRNYGYTFGSGTRLTVV.

J is TRBJ1-1 and V is TRBV6-5; TRBD1 might be the D (6 bases). V lost 2 bases and J 6 bases, leaving 10 bases between the germline ends. In germline, CDR1 is MNHEY, CDR2 SVGAGI. CDR3 length: 13 amino acids. Here the CDR3 reads CASSYPDRSEAFF. Here the CDR3 DNA reads TGTGCCAGCAGTTACCCGGACAGATCTGAAGCTTTCTTT.

The gene calls are TRBV5-6 and TRBJ1-1; D is ambiguous. V lost 2 bases, J lost 3 bases, and 8 bases lay in between. Germline values: CDR1 SGHDT, CDR2 YYEEEE. This CDR3 spans 13 amino acids. The CDR3 here is CASSFVPDTEAFF. The CDR3 DNA follows: TGTGCCAGCAGCTTTGTACCGGACACTGAAGCTTTCTTT.

The chain couples TRBV19 to TRBJ1-5; D call uncertain. V lost 4 bases to trimming and J lost 0 bases, with 22 bases between them. Germline CDR1 and CDR2: LNHDA and SQIVND (reference sequence). The length of the CDR3 is 19 residues. The CDR3 spells CASSTTPGEDPYSNQPQHF. The CDR3 DNA is TGTGCCAGTAGTACTACCCCCGGGGAGGACCCTTATAGCAATCAGCCCCAGCATTTT.

The J gene is TRBJ2-3, the V gene TRBV25-1; 7 positions agree with TRBD2. V shed 1 base and J 2 bases; nucleotides not matched to a gene: 3. The CDR3 runs to 15 residues. In germline, CDR1 is MGHDK, CDR2 SYGVNS. CDR3 in amino acids: CASSEWRGTTDTQYF. CDR3 nucleotide sequence: TGTGCCAGCAGTGAATGGCGGGGGACCACAGATACGCAGTATTTT. The entire variable domain, with the rest obtained from reference TRBV25-1 and TRBJ2-3, is as follows: EADIYQTPRYLVIGTGKKITLECSQTMGHDKMYWYQQDPGMELHLIHYSYGVNSTEKGDLSSESTVSRIRTEHFPLTLESARPSHTSQYLCASSEWRGTTDTQYFGPGTRLTVL.

Of note for this clone: One end of the junction varies from germline; a read error may be responsible. This chain joins TRBV4-2 and TRBJ1-2; no definite D call. The CDR3 runs 16 residues. The germline CDR1 and CDR2 sequences are LGHNA and YNFKEQ. The CDR3 nucleotides read TGTGCCAGCAGTCAAGCCCTAGCAGGTCTTAACTATGGCTACACCTTC. Amino acid sequence: CASSQALAGLNYGYTF.

This chain uses TRBV19 with TRBJ2-3; TRBD2 matches 9 bases. Per the germline V gene, CDR1 is LNHDA and CDR2 is SQIVND (reference sequence). The J segment lost 4 bases and the V segment lost 4 bases, leaving 3 bases of the junction unmatched. The CDR3 sequence is 14 residues long. CDR3 DNA: TGTGCCAGTAGTAGGGGACTAGCAGCAGATACGCAGTATTTT. This codes for CASSRGLAADTQYF.

V usage is TRBV4-2 and J usage is TRBJ2-1, with D perhaps TRBD2 (6 bases). V was trimmed by 0 bases and J by 12 bases, leaving 12 bases between them. This CDR3 comprises 13 residues. CDR1 is LGHNA, CDR2 YNFKEQ, per germline. Here the CDR3 reads CASSQDGGWRQFF. DNA for the CDR3: TGTGCCAGCAGCCAAGATGGGGGGTGGAGGCAGTTCTTC.

In DNA, the CDR3 is TGTGCCAGCAGCTGGACTAGCGGAGCCTACGAGCAGTACTTC. It codes for CASSWTSGAYEQYF. The chain employs TRBV7-2 and TRBJ2-7; 10 positions match TRBD2. Germline lookup yields CDR1 SGHTA and CDR2 FQGNSA. The CDR3 covers 14 residues. The J segment lost 2 bases and the V segment lost 4 bases, leaving 2 bases of the junction unmatched.

The CDR3 here is CASSLIPGTGYEQYF. The CDR3 DNA reads TGTGCCAGCAGCCTCATCCCCGGGACAGGCTACGAGCAGTACTTC. The V call is TRBV7-2, the J call TRBJ2-5; 8 positions agree with TRBD1. The J call is in doubt because the DNA end fits TRBJ2-7 better. The V gene's germline CDR1 is SGHTA and CDR2 FQGNSA. This CDR3 spans 15 amino acids.

This sequence joins TRBV6-4 and TRBJ2-1; 7 bases match TRBD1. CDR1 and CDR2 from the germline V gene are MRHNA and SNTAGT. The CDR3 contains 12 residues. V dropped 4 bases and J dropped 8; count of bases not matched to a gene: 2. The CDR3 sequence is CASSGQGDEQFF. The CDR3, as DNA: TGTGCCAGCAGTGGACAGGGAGATGAGCAGTTCTTC.

The chain carries TRBV10-1 and TRBJ2-3; 7 nucleotides match TRBD1. The CDR3 runs 17 residues. V dropped 5 bases and J dropped 0; count of bases not matched to a gene: 11. Germline values: CDR1 WNHNN, CDR2 SYGVQD (reference sequence). The CDR3 DNA reads TGCGCCAGCAGTCTGACAGGGACCCCTTCTAGCACAGATACGCAGTATTTT. Encoded protein: CASSLTGTPSSTDTQYF.

V usage is TRBV11-2 and J usage is TRBJ2-3, with TRBD2 matching over 9 bases. V was pared by 5 bases and J by 0 bases, with 15 bases of the junction left unmatched. The CDR3 length is 19 residues. Germline loops: CDR1 SGHAT, CDR2 FQNNGV. The CDR3 sequence: CASSPWGTLAGASTDTQYF. CDR3 nucleotide sequence: TGTGCCAGCAGCCCGTGGGGGACCTTAGCGGGGGCCAGCACAGATACGCAGTATTTT.

In this sample, this clone turned up once. The chain links TRBV28 to TRBJ1-2; D not resolved. The V and J ends lost 7 bases and 3 bases respectively, with 6 bases between them. The CDR3 is made up of 11 amino acids. Germline-derived CDR1 and CDR2 are MDHEN and SYDVKM. The CDR3 bases are TGTGCCAGCATGGAGCACTATGGCTACACCTTC. Its translation: CASMEHYGYTF.

The V call is TRBV5-4, the J call TRBJ2-1; 9 bases line up with TRBD1. There are 12 residues in the CDR3. Germline CDR1 SGHNT, CDR2 YYREEE (reference sequence). With 6 bases clipped from V and 9 bases from J, the junction kept 4 bases outside the gene matches. DNA for the CDR3: TGTGCCAGCACCCCGGGACAGGGTGAGCAGTTCTTC. Protein sequence: CASTPGQGEQFF.

The rearrangement links TRBV14 to TRBJ2-3, with D perhaps TRBD1 (6 bases). Germline V gene data show CDR1 as SGHDN and CDR2 as FVKESK. V lost 2 bases and J 4 bases, leaving 10 bases between the germline ends. The CDR3 length is 14 residues. The CDR3 nucleotides read TGTGCCAGCAGCCAATACAGGGTGTCAGATACGCAGTATTTT. Translation: CASSQYRVSDTQYF.

The chain combines TRBV30 with TRBJ2-3; TRBD2 matches 9 bases. This CDR3 has 18 amino acids. The ends lost 5 bases at V and 4 bases at J; junction bases unmatched: 19. Germline CDR1 and CDR2: GTSNPN and SVGIG (reference sequence). The chain's CDR3 is CAWSGIAGGRGYSDTQYF. The DNA of the CDR3 is TGTGCCTGGTCGGGGATCGCGGGGGGGCGAGGATATTCAGATACGCAGTATTTT.

The chain combines TRBV7-4 with TRBJ1-5; 10 bases match TRBD1. Trimming at V came to 1 base and at J to 2 bases, leaving 14 bases not matched to a gene. This CDR3 has 20 residues. Germline V gene data show CDR1 as SGHVT and CDR2 as SQSDAQ. CDR3 coding DNA: TGTGCCAGCAGCTTAGGTGGGGGACAGGGGTTACTTTATGGCAATCAGCCCCAGCATTTT. It encodes CASSLGGGQGLLYGNQPQHF.

The gene calls are TRBV5-1 and TRBJ2-7, with 8 bases aligning to TRBD2. CDR3 length: 15 residues. J lost 2 bases, V lost 5 bases, and 9 bases had no gene match. Germline V gene sequence: CDR1 SGHRS, CDR2 YFSETQ. The CDR3 DNA is TGCGCCAGCAGAAAAACGGGGGGGCGTACCTACGAGCAGTACTTC. Amino acid sequence: CASRKTGGRTYEQYF. The entire variable domain, with the rest obtained from reference TRBV5-1 and TRBJ2-7, is as follows: KAGVTQTPRYLIKTRGQQVTLSCSPISGHRSVSWYQQTPGQGLQFLFEYFSETQRNKGNFPGRFSGRQFSNSRSEMNVSTLELGDSALYLCASRKTGGRTYEQYFGPGTRLTVT.

The CDR3 DNA reads TGTGCCAGCAGTTCAGGACAGGGTGACTATGGCTACACCTTC. It yields the protein CASSSGQGDYGYTF. This sequence joins TRBV27 and TRBJ1-2; 8 bases match TRBD1. J lost 3 bases, V lost 4 bases, and 4 bases had no gene match. The germline gives CDR1 MNHEY, CDR2 SMNVEV (reference sequence). CDR3 size: 14 residues.